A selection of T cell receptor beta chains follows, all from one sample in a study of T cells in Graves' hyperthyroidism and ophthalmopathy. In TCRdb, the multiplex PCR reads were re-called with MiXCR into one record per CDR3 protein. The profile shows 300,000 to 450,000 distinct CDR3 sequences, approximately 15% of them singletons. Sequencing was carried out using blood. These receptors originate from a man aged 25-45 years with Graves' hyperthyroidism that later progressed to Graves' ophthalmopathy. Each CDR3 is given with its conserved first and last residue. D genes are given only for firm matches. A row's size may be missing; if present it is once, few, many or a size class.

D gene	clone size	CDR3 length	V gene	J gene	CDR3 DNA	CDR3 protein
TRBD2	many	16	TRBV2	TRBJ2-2	TGTGCCAGCAGTGTAGCGGGGGGGCGAGACACCGGGGAGCTGTTTTTT	CASSVAGGRDTGELFF
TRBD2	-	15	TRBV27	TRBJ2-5	TGTGCCAGCTCATCCCTAGCGGGGGGGCCAGAGACCCAGTACTTC	CASSSLAGGPETQYF
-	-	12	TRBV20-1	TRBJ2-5	TGCAGTGACCGGCGGAGCGGGGAGACCCAGTACTTC	CSDRRSGETQYF
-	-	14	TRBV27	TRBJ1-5	TGTGCCAGCAGTTCAAGGGTGTCCAATCAGCCCCAGCATTTT	CASSSRVSNQPQHF
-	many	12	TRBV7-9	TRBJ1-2	TGTGCCAGCAGCGACGGCCCCGGTGGCTACACCTTC	CASSDGPGGYTF
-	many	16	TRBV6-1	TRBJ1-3	TGTGCCAGCAGTGAAGTTGGGTGGTTCTCTGGAAACACCATATATTTT	CASSEVGWFSGNTIYF
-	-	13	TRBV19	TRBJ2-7	TGTGCCAGTAGTACCTCCGGGGCCAGCGAGCAGTACTTC	CASSTSGASEQYF
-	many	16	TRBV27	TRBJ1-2	TGTGCCAGCAGTTTATCCGGGAGGGGGAACTATCGAGGCTACACCTTC	CASSLSGRGNYRGYTF
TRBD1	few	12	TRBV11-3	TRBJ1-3	TGTGCCAGCATGGACAGGGAGAACACCATATATTTT	CASMDRENTIYF
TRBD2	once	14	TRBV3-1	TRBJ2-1	TGTGCCAGCAGCCAGAGCGGGGGGGCCCCTGAGCAGTTCTTC	CASSQSGGAPEQFF
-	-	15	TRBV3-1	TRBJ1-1	TGTGCCAGCAGCCAAGATGTTTTGGCCGCGGAGGGGGCTTTCTTT	CASSQDVLAAEGAFF
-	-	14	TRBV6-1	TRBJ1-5	TGTGCCAGCAGGGAGGGCCTTACCAATCAGCCCCAGCATTTT	CASREGLTNQPQHF
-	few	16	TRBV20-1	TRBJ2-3	TGCAGTGCTAGAGATCTGCCCACTGGAAGCACAGATACGCAGTATTTT	CSARDLPTGSTDTQYF
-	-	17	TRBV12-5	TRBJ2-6	TGTGCTAGAGTTAAGGACAGTTATCTCTCTGGGGCCAACGTCCTGACTTTC	CARVKDSYLSGANVLTF
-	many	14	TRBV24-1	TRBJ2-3	TGTGCCCCACCATGTGCAGGACTCACAGATACGCAGTATTTT	CAPPCAGLTDTQYF
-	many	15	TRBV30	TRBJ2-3	TGTGCCTGGACCCCCGGGACTGCTAGCACAGATACGCAGTATTTT	CAWTPGTASTDTQYF
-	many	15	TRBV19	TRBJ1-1	TGTGCCAGTAGTAAAAGGGGACCTCCGAACACTGAAGCTTTCTTT	CASSKRGPPNTEAFF
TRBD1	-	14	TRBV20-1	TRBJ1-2	TGCAGTGCTAGAGAGGGCAGGGGGCCCTCTATTTACACCTTC	CSAREGRGPSIYTF
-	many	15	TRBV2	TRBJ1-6	TGTGCCAGCAGTGGGTCCAGGGTTCATAATTCACCCCTCCACTTT	CASSGSRVHNSPLHF
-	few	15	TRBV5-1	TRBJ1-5	TGCGCCAGCAGCTTGACAGGGACGGCCAATCAGCCCCAGCATTTT	CASSLTGTANQPQHF
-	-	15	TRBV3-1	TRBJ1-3	TGTGCCAGCAGACACGGACAGTGGAACCAAGACACCATATATTTT	CASRHGQWNQDTIYF
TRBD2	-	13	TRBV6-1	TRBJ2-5	TGTGCCAGCAGTCCGGGACTATGGGAGACCCAGTACTTC	CASSPGLWETQYF
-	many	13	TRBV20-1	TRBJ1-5	TGCAGTGCGAAACAGGTCGGCAATCAGCCCCAGCATTTT	CSAKQVGNQPQHF
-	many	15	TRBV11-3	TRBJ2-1	TGTGCCAGCAGCTTATCCCGAGGTGGGAACAATGAGCAGTTCTTC	CASSLSRGGNNEQFF
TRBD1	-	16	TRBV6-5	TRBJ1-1	TGTGCCAGCAGTTACTTCCCGGACAGGGGAGACACTGAAGCTTTCTTT	CASSYFPDRGDTEAFF
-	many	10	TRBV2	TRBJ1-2	TGTGCCAGCAGTGATAGGGGCTACACCTTC	CASSDRGYTF
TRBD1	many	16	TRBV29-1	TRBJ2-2	TGCAGCGTTAAACCGGGACAGGGGATGGCCACCGGGGAGCTGTTTTTT	CSVKPGQGMATGELFF
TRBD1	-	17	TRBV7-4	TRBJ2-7	TGTGCCAGCAGCCGAAGCCCCACAGGGGGTATCTTATACGAGCAGTACTTC	CASSRSPTGGILYEQYF
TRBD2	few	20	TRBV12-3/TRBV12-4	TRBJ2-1	TGTGCCAGCAGTGCCTCCCGGACTAGCGGGGCCAGGGGCTCCTACAATGAGCAGTTCTTC	CASSASRTSGARGSYNEQFF
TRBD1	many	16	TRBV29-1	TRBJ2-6	TGCAGCGTTGAAGATCCGGACAGGACTGGGGCCAACGTCCTGACTTTC	CSVEDPDRTGANVLTF
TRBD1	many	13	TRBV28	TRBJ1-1	TGTGCCAGCGGCACAGGGGAGAACACTGAAGCTTTCTTT	CASGTGENTEAFF
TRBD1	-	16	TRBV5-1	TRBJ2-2	TGCGCCAGCAGCTTTGGGGGACAGGGGTACACCGGGGAGCTGTTTTTT	CASSFGGQGYTGELFF
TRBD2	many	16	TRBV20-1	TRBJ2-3	TGCAGTGCTAGAGATCTTGTAGCGGGGGGCGCAGATACGCAGTATTTT	CSARDLVAGGADTQYF
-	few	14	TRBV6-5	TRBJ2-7	TGTGCCAGCAGTTCCGGGGCCGCGGGCTACGAGCAGTACTTC	CASSSGAAGYEQYF
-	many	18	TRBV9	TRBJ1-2	TGTGCCAGCAGCGTAGATACTTTGGGGCTCATGGGGAACTATGGCTACACCTTC	CASSVDTLGLMGNYGYTF
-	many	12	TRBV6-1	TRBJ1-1	TGTGCCAGCAGGTCAGGGGTCACTGAAGCTTTCTTT	CASRSGVTEAFF
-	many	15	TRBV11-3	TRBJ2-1	TGTGCCAGCAGCTTCTCCCAAAGCTCCTACAATGAGCAGTTCTTC	CASSFSQSSYNEQFF
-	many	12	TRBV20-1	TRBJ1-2	TGCAGTGCTAGAGTCAGGGACTATGGCTACACCTTC	CSARVRDYGYTF
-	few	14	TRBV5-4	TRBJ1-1	TGTGCCAGCAGCTTGGAGGACATGAACACTGAAGCTTTCTTT	CASSLEDMNTEAFF
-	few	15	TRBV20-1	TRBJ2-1	TGCAGTGCTAACGCGGAGGAGACAGTTTACAATGAGCAGTTCTTC	CSANAEETVYNEQFF
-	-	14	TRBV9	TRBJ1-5	TGTGCCAGCAGCGCCGGAGGAGGAAATCAGCCCCAGCATTTT	CASSAGGGNQPQHF
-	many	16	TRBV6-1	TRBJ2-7	TGTGCCAGCAGTGAAGCGGATAGCTGGAGCTCCTACGAGCAGTACTTC	CASSEADSWSSYEQYF
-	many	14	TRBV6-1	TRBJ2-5	TGTGCCAGCATCACCGGGTTCTATGTAGAGACCCAGTACTTC	CASITGFYVETQYF
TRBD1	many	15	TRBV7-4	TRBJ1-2	TGTGCCAGCAGCTTAGAGGGACAGGGTGGCTATGGCTACACCTTC	CASSLEGQGGYGYTF
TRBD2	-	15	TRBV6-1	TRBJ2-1	TGTGCCAGCAGGGAGTCTAGCGGGGGATACAATGAGCAGTTCTTC	CASRESSGGYNEQFF
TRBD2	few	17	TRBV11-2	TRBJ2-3	TGTGCCAGCAGCTTAAGAGGGACTAGCGGGGGCACAGATACGCAGTATTTT	CASSLRGTSGGTDTQYF
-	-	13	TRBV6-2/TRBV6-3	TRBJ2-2	TGTGCCAGCAGCCCGAGAGAAACCGGGGAGCTGTTTTTT	CASSPRETGELFF
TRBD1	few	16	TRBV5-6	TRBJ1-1	TGTGCCAGCAGCAATAACAGGGGGCCCATGAACACTGAAGCTTTCTTT	CASSNNRGPMNTEAFF
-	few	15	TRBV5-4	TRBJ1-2	TGTGCCAGCAGCTTGGCACACAGACCGAACTATGGCTACACCTTC	CASSLAHRPNYGYTF
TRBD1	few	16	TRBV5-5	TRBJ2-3	TGTGCCAGCAGCTGGACAGGGACACCCCCCACAGATACGCAGTATTTT	CASSWTGTPPTDTQYF
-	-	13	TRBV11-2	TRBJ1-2	TGTGCCAGCAGCCCGGACAAGCAATATGGCTACACCTTC	CASSPDKQYGYTF
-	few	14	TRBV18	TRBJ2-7	TGTGCCAGCTCCCAACACAGGGAAACCTACGAGCAGTACTTC	CASSQHRETYEQYF
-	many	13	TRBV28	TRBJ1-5	TGTGCCAGCAGTTCCGCTTCCAATCAGCCCCAGCATTTT	CASSSASNQPQHF
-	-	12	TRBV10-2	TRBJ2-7	TGCGCCAGCAGTGGTATGTCCTACGAGCAGTACTTC	CASSGMSYEQYF
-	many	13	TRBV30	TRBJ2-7	TGTGCCTCCGGGCCCGTGAATACCTACGAGCAGTACTTC	CASGPVNTYEQYF
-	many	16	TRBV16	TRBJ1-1	TGTGCCAGCAGCCACGGCAGACCCTCTGGGGGCACTGAAGCTTTCTTT	CASSHGRPSGGTEAFF
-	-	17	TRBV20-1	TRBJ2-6	TGCAGTGCTAGAGCAAGAGGACGGGGAACTGGGGCCAACGTCCTGACTTTC	CSARARGRGTGANVLTF